The 21 T cell receptor beta chains listed next were all sequenced from one sample in a study of OX40 agonist ivuxolimab in advanced cancers. Receptor libraries were prepared by the immunoSEQ multiplex PCR assay. Held by TCRdb, this immuneACCESS table contains in-frame sequences only and omits some clones. Under half of the omission traces to an unresolved V gene where checked; the cause of the rest is unknown. The table for this sample lists 55,000 to 90,000 clones; around 88% of them were counted only once. The top ten hold around 2% of the sample. This material consisted of CD4+ or CD8+ T cells sorted from blood, taken in a trial of the OX40 agonist ivuxolimab. The receptors derive from an adult with an advanced solid tumor such as melanoma, head and neck, liver or kidney cancer.

This clone is a singleton in its sample. The J gene is TRBJ2-5, the V gene TRBV2; 11 nucleotides agree with TRBD2. Germline V gene sequence: CDR1 SNHLY, CDR2 FYNNEI. The J segment lost 3 bases and the V segment lost 5 bases, leaving 8 bases of the junction unmatched. This CDR3 region has 16 residues. CDR3 amino acids: CASSFASGGPEETQYF. DNA of the CDR3: TGTGCCAGCAGTTTCGCTAGCGGGGGGCCCGAAGAGACCCAGTACTTC.

The chain employs TRBV2 and TRBJ1-5, with D tentatively TRBD1 (5 bases). Germline V gene lookup returns CDR1 SNHLY and CDR2 FYNNEI. This CDR3 has 14 residues. V dropped 8 bases and J dropped 3 bases, with 14 bases sitting between them. CDR3 protein: CASGTGGDNQPQHF. In nucleotides, the CDR3 is TGTGCCAGCGGGACGGGAGGCGACAATCAGCCCCAGCATTTT.

The chain is built from TRBV27 and TRBJ2-2; either TRBD1 or TRBD2 may fit D (5 bases each). The V end was cut by 6 bases, the J end by 4 bases, with 12 bases between. Germline CDR1 MNHEY, CDR2 SMNVEV (reference sequence). The CDR3 sequence is 14 residues long. The CDR3 is CASSPWGFTGELFF. The DNA for the CDR3 is TGTGCCAGCAGCCCCTGGGGGTTCACCGGGGAGCTGTTTTTT.

This chain links TRBV2 with TRBJ2-1; perhaps TRBD2 as D (6 bases). Trimming pared 5 bases from V and 0 bases from J, leaving 17 bases between. The germline CDR1 and CDR2 sequences are SNHLY and FYNNEI. The CDR3 loop spans 17 amino acids. CDR3 DNA: TGTGCCAGCAGTTCATATGGAGGGTGGGGCTCCTACAATGAGCAGTTCTTC. Its protein is CASSSYGGWGSYNEQFF.

This chain connects TRBV5-1 to TRBJ2-3; 7 nucleotides line up with TRBD1. CDR1 is SGHRS and CDR2 is YFSETQ in the germline V gene. The trim removed 0 bases at V and 2 bases at J, leaving 3 bases unmatched. The CDR3 runs 15 residues. The CDR3, as DNA: TGCGCCAGCAGCTTGGAGGGGGCCCCCACAGATACGCAGTATTTT. It specifies CASSLEGAPTDTQYF.

This sequence joins TRBV4-2 and TRBJ1-1; 8 bases map to TRBD1. This CDR3 region has 17 residues. Germline CDR1 and CDR2: LGHNA and YNFKEQ. The junction had 15 bases not matched to a gene; V was cut back by 4 bases and J by 5 bases. CDR3 sequence (DNA): TGTGCCAGCAGCCTCTCCCATGGACAGGGAGAGTGGACTGAAGCTTTCTTT. Its protein is CASSLSHGQGEWTEAFF.

This clone was observed a few times. This chain connects TRBV7-3 to TRBJ2-3; the D is unclear. The V gene lost 5 bases and the J gene lost 2 bases, with 8 bases spanning the gap. The germline gives CDR1 SGHTA, CDR2 FQGTGA. This CDR3 has 13 residues. CDR3 sequence reads: CASSPRPTDTQYF. CDR3 bases: TGTGCCAGCAGCCCGAGGCCCACAGATACGCAGTATTTT.

The J gene is TRBJ1-4, the V gene TRBV18; D possibly corresponds to TRBD1 (5 bases). The ends were cut back, 4 bases at V and 5 bases at J, with 11 bases in the middle. Germline CDR1 is KGHSH and CDR2 is LQKENI. The CDR3 extends over 14 amino acids. The CDR3 DNA follows: TGTGCCAGCTCACGAGACAGAAAAAATGAAAAACTGTTTTTT. This encodes CASSRDRKNEKLFF.

The chain is built from TRBV28 and TRBJ1-4; a weak D match, TRBD1 (5 bases). Germline V gene data show CDR1 as MDHEN and CDR2 as SYDVKM. The ends were cut back, 4 bases at V and 8 bases at J, with 20 bases in the middle. The CDR3 length is 16 residues. CDR3 sequence: CASSSAGKSGGEKLFF. CDR3 in DNA: TGTGCCAGCAGTTCGGCAGGGAAGAGTGGGGGGGAAAAACTGTTTTTT.

This chain links TRBV4-1 with TRBJ1-5; maybe TRBD1 (5 bases). Trimming took 4 bases from V and 4 from J, leaving 11 bases between them. CDR1 is MGHRA and CDR2 is YSYEKL in the germline V gene. The CDR3 loop spans 14 amino acids. CDR3 amino acids: CASSLSGGNQPQHF. The CDR3 region has the DNA TGCGCCAGCAGCCTTTCCGGGGGGAATCAGCCCCAGCATTTT.

V and J are TRBV6-1 and TRBJ1-2, with D tentatively TRBD1 (5 bases). The germline CDR1 and CDR2 sequences are MNHNS and SASEGT. This CDR3 contains 13 residues. Trimming left V 3 bases short and J 8 bases short, with 13 bases between. CDR3 in amino acids: CASSEGEGLGYTF. CDR3 coding DNA: TGTGCCAGCAGTGAGGGGGAGGGTCTCGGCTACACCTTC.

The V call is TRBV18, the J call TRBJ1-2; TRBD1 matches 8 bases. The J segment lost 4 bases and the V segment lost 6 bases, leaving 7 bases of the junction unmatched. This CDR3 has 14 amino acids. Germline CDR1 is KGHSH and CDR2 is LQKENI. The CDR3 here is CASSPTGESYGYTF. The CDR3 DNA reads as TGTGCCAGCTCCCCGACAGGGGAATCCTATGGCTACACCTTC.

The V gene is TRBV10-3, the J gene TRBJ1-1; 12 positions agree with TRBD1. The CDR3 sequence is 14 residues long. CDR1 and CDR2 (germline): ENHRY, SYGVKD. V dropped 6 bases and J dropped 6; count of bases not matched to a gene: 5. CDR3 in amino acids: CAIRSGQGAPEAFF. In DNA form, the CDR3 reads TGTGCCATCAGATCGGGACAGGGGGCACCTGAAGCTTTCTTT.

V gene TRBV2 combines with J gene TRBJ1-2; D ambiguous. The CDR3 covers 12 residues. The germline V gene has CDR1 SNHLY and CDR2 FYNNEI. Trimming took 3 bases from V and 4 from J, leaving 6 bases between them. The DNA for the CDR3 is TGTGCCAGCAGTGAGGGCAGCTATGGCTACACCTTC. Protein product: CASSEGSYGYTF.

This clone was found once. V is TRBV1 and J is TRBJ2-7; no DNA check was done on the table's D call, TRBD1. TRBV1 is designated a pseudogene. The CDR3 has 12 residues. The CDR3 spells CTSWDNSYEQYF. CDR3 coding DNA: TGCACCAGCTGGGACAACTCCTACGAGCAGTACTTC.

The V and J genes are TRBV18 and TRBJ1-3, with TRBD1 matching 7 bases. CDR1 and CDR2 (germline): KGHSH, LQKENI. This CDR3 region has 13 residues. Trimming at V came to 6 bases and at J to 5 bases, leaving 4 bases not matched to a gene. DNA of the CDR3: TGTGCCAGCTCGACAGGGCGGCGAAACACCATATATTTT. Residues: CASSTGRRNTIYF. The entire variable domain, with the rest obtained from reference TRBV18 and TRBJ1-3, is as follows: NAGVMQNPRHLVRRRGQEARLRCSPMKGHSHVYWYRQLPEEGLKFMVYLQKENIIDESGMPKERFSAEFPKEGPSILRIQQVVRGDSAAYFCASSTGRRNTIYFGEGSWLTVV.

This chain links TRBV9 with TRBJ2-7; D possibly corresponds to TRBD1 (5 bases). V was trimmed by 0 bases and J by 4 bases, leaving 14 bases between them. This CDR3 has 15 residues. Germline loops: CDR1 SGDLS, CDR2 YYNGEE. DNA for the CDR3: TGTGCCAGCAGCGTAGGAGTCAGGGCCGATTACGAGCAGTACTTC. The encoded protein is CASSVGVRADYEQYF.

This clone was detected a few times. The chain joins TRBV7-2 to TRBJ2-5; no reliable D call. Trimming pared 5 bases from V and 5 bases from J, leaving 12 bases between. The germline CDR1 and CDR2 sequences are SGHTA and FQGNSA. There are 13 residues in the CDR3. This chain's CDR3 is CASSLAFGETQYF. The CDR3 nucleotides read TGTGCCAGCAGCCTCGCGTTTGGGGAGACCCAGTACTTC.

This chain uses TRBV19 with TRBJ2-7; 9 bases fit TRBD2. V lost 5 bases, J lost 3 bases, and 8 bases stayed unmatched. The CDR3 has 15 residues. CDR1 is LNHDA and CDR2 is SQIVND in the germline V gene (reference sequence). CDR3 coding DNA: TGTGCCAGTAGTCTCCTGGCGGGGGGGGACTACGAGCAGTACTTC. As protein: CASSLLAGGDYEQYF.

The CDR3 coding sequence is TGTGCCAGCATCGGAGGGGACACGGCGACCGGGGAGCTGTTTTTT. Its protein is CASIGGDTATGELFF. The chain has TRBV28 and TRBJ2-2; possibly TRBD1 or TRBD2 for D (6 bases each). V lost 7 bases and J 5 bases, leaving 17 bases between the germline ends. Germline V gene sequence: CDR1 MDHEN, CDR2 SYDVKM. CDR3 length: 15 amino acids.

The V and J genes are TRBV5-1 and TRBJ2-1; D may be TRBD2 (7 bases). CDR1 and CDR2 from the germline V gene are SGHRS and YFSETQ. This CDR3 is built from 15 residues. With 5 bases removed from V and 1 base from J, the gap between germline ends came to 13 bases. Here the CDR3 reads CASSGRGPSYNEQFF. In nucleotides, the CDR3 is TGCGCCAGCAGTGGGCGGGGGCCTTCCTACAATGAGCAGTTCTTC. Combining the CDR3 with reference TRBV5-1 and TRBJ2-1 gives the whole variable domain KAGVTQTPRYLIKTRGQQVTLSCSPISGHRSVSWYQQTPGQGLQFLFEYFSETQRNKGNFPGRFSGRQFSNSRSEMNVSTLELGDSALYLCASSGRGPSYNEQFFGPGTRLTVL.